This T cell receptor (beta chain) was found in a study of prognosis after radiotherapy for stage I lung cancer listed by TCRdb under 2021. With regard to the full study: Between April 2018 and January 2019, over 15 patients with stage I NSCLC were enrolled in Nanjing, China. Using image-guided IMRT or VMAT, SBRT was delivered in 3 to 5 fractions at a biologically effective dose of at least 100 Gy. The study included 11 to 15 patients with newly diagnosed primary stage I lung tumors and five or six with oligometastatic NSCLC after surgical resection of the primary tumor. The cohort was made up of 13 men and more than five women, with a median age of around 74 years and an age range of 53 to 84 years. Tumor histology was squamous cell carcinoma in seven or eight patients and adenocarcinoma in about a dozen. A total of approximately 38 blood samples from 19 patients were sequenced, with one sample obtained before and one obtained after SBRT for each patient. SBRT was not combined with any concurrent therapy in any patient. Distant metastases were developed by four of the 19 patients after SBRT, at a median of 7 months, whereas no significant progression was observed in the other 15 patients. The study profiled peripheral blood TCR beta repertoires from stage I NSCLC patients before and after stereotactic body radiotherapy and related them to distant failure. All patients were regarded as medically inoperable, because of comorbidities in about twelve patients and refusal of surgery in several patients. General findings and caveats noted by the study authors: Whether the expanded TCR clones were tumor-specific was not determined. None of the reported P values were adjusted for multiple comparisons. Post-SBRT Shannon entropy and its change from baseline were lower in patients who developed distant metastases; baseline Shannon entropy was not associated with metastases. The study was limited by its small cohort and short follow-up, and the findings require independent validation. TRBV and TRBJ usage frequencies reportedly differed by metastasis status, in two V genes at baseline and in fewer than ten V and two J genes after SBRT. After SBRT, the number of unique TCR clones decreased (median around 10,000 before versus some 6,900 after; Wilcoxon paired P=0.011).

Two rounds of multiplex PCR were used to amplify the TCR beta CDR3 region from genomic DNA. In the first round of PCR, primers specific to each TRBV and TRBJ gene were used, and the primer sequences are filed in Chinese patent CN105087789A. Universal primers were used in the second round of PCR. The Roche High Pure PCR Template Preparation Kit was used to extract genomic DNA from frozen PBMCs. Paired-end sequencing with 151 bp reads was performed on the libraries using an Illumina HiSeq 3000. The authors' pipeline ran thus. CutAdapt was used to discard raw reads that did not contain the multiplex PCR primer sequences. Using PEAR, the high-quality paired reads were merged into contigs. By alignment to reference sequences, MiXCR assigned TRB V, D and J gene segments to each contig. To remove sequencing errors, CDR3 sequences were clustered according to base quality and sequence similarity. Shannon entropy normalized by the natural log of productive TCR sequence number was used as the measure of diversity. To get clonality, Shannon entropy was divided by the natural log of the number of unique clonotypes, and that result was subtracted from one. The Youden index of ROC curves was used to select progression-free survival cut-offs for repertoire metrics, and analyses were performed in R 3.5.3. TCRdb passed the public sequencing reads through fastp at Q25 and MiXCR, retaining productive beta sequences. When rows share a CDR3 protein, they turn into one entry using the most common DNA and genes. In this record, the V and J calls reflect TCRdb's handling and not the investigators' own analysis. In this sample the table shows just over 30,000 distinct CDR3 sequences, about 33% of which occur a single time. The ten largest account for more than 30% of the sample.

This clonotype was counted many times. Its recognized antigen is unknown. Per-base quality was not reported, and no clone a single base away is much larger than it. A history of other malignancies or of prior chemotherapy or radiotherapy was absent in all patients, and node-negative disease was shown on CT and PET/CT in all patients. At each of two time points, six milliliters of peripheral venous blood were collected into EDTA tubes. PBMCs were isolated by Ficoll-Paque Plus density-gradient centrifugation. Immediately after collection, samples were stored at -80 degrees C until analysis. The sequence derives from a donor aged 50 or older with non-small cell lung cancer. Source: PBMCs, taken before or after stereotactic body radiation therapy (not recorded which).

The CDR3 protein: CASSVLGANTGELFF. The nucleotides read TGTGCCAGCAGCGTGCTGGGAGCGAACACCGGGGAGCTGTTTTTT. The V gene is TRBV9 and the J gene is TRBJ2-2; the D segment could be TRBD2, given 5 matching bases. The germline V gene provides CDR1 SGDLS and CDR2 YYNGEE. Counted from cysteine to phenylalanine, this CDR3 has 15 amino acids. Kept here is only the CDR3 DNA, which spans 45 bases and is read in frame from base 1. The trim is 2 bases for V and 0 bases for J, with a gap of 8 bases between the germline ends.